Listed below are T cell receptor beta chains from one sample, sequenced in a study of T cells in localized non-small cell lung cancer. Here immunoSEQ multiplex PCR was the method, and the copy in TCRdb shows in-frame clones only, minus some. The data show almost 4,000 clones, about 25% seen once. The sample here was lung tumor tissue, taken before any cancer treatment. The origin of the receptors is a man aged 35-69 years with stage II lung adenocarcinoma. Each CDR3 is given with its conserved first and last residue. The order of the fields is J gene, V gene, D gene, clone size, CDR3 protein, CDR3 DNA. A D gene is named only where the DNA matches it firmly. Rows give clone size only sometimes, using once, few, many, or a class for an expanded clone.

J: TRBJ1-4
V: TRBV9
D: .
size: large
CDR3: CASRARDLLGKLFF
DNA: TGTGCCAGCAGGGCCCGGGACTTGCTCGGGAAACTGTTTTTT

J: TRBJ2-2
V: TRBV19
D: TRBD1
size: few
CDR3: CASNQGDRTGELFF
DNA: TGTGCCAGTAACCAGGGGGATAGGACCGGGGAGCTGTTTTTT

J: TRBJ1-6
V: TRBV19
D: TRBD1
size: .
CDR3: CASSIDRGNSPLHF
DNA: TGTGCCAGTAGTATCGACAGGGGTAATTCACCCCTCCACTTT

J: TRBJ2-6
V: TRBV30
D: .
size: .
CDR3: CAWYEVGRGANVLTF
DNA: TGTGCCTGGTATGAGGTGGGGAGAGGGGCCAACGTCCTGACTTTC

J: TRBJ1-5
V: TRBV19
D: .
size: few
CDR3: CASSPPIDQPQHF
DNA: TGTGCCAGTAGTCCGCCGATAGACCAGCCCCAGCATTTT

J: TRBJ1-2
V: TRBV1
D: .
size: few
CDR3: CASSQETKQGKRDYGYTF
DNA: TGCGCCAGCAGCCAAGAGACGAAGCAGGGGAAGAGGGACTATGGCTACACCTTC

J: TRBJ2-7
V: TRBV5-1
D: .
size: few
CDR3: CATHADGASYEQYF
DNA: TGCGCCACCCACGCGGATGGGGCTTCCTACGAGCAGTACTTC

J: TRBJ1-1
V: TRBV6-8
D: .
size: .
CDR3: CASSYSGRNTEAFF
DNA: TGTGCCAGCAGTTACTCGGGGAGGAACACTGAAGCTTTCTTT

J: TRBJ1-1
V: TRBV6-1
D: .
size: many
CDR3: CASSEEIHGATEAFF
DNA: TGTGCCAGCAGTGAAGAAATCCATGGGGCCACTGAAGCTTTCTTT

J: TRBJ2-1
V: TRBV11-3
D: .
size: .
CDR3: CASSPPNAAYNEQFF
DNA: TGTGCCAGCAGCCCGCCAAACGCCGCCTACAATGAGCAGTTCTTC

J: TRBJ2-2
V: TRBV6-8
D: TRBD2
size: few
CDR3: CASSSPRTSGGARNTGELFF
DNA: TGTGCCAGCAGTTCCCCTCGCACTAGCGGGGGGGCGAGGAACACCGGGGAGCTGTTTTTT

J: TRBJ2-7
V: TRBV11-3
D: .
size: many
CDR3: CASRKGFDGSYEQYF
DNA: TGTGCCAGCAGGAAGGGGTTTGACGGTTCCTACGAGCAGTACTTC

J: TRBJ1-5
V: TRBV10-2
D: .
size: .
CDR3: CASSEDESQPQHF
DNA: TGCGCCAGCAGTGAGGACGAATCACAGCCCCAGCATTTT

J: TRBJ1-2
V: TRBV11-3
D: .
size: medium-sized
CDR3: CASSNNFQGEGYTF
DNA: TGTGCCAGCAGCAACAACTTTCAGGGAGAAGGCTACACCTTC

J: TRBJ2-1
V: TRBV11-3
D: .
size: few
CDR3: CASSKDRELGEQFF
DNA: TGTGCCAGCAGCAAAGACCGGGAGCTTGGGGAGCAGTTCTTC

J: TRBJ2-7
V: TRBV29-1
D: .
size: few
CDR3: CSVFGETYEQYF
DNA: TGCAGCGTTTTCGGCGAAACCTACGAGCAGTACTTC

J: TRBJ1-5
V: TRBV19
D: TRBD1
size: once
CDR3: CASSTTGPDQPQHF
DNA: TGTGCCAGTAGTACGACAGGGCCCGATCAGCCCCAGCATTTT

J: TRBJ1-3
V: TRBV11-3
D: TRBD1
size: medium-sized
CDR3: CASSLTGGRGNTIYF
DNA: TGTGCCAGCAGCTTAACAGGGGGTAGAGGAAACACCATATATTTT

J: TRBJ2-7
V: TRBV5-1
D: TRBD1
size: few
CDR3: CASSSDREGVYEQYF
DNA: TGCGCCAGCAGCTCGGACAGGGAAGGCGTCTACGAGCAGTACTTC

J: TRBJ1-1
V: TRBV7-8
D: TRBD1
size: .
CDR3: CASSPSDRGAAFF
DNA: TGTGCCAGCAGCCCGTCGGACAGGGGTGCAGCTTTCTTT

J: TRBJ1-4
V: TRBV6-8
D: .
size: few
CDR3: CASRPTGGFEKLFF
DNA: TGTGCCAGCAGGCCCACAGGCGGCTTTGAAAAACTGTTTTTT

J: TRBJ2-4
V: TRBV5-1
D: TRBD2
size: .
CDR3: CASSLGASGDIQYF
DNA: TGCGCCAGCAGCTTGGGGGCCAGCGGGGACATTCAGTACTTC

J: TRBJ1-5
V: TRBV5-1
D: .
size: .
CDR3: CASSLGGIGEPQHF
DNA: TGCGCCAGCAGCTTGGGGGGAATAGGCGAGCCCCAGCATTTT

J: TRBJ2-7
V: TRBV7-2
D: TRBD1
size: few
CDR3: CASSYTGVSEQYF
DNA: TGTGCCAGCAGCTATACAGGGGTATCCGAGCAGTACTTC

J: TRBJ1-2
V: TRBV5-1
D: .
size: .
CDR3: CASSTTGNQHGYTF
DNA: TGCGCCAGCAGCACCACAGGGAATCAGCATGGCTACACCTTC

J: TRBJ2-3
V: TRBV10-2
D: TRBD2
size: .
CDR3: CASSESNASGGRETQYF
DNA: TGCGCCAGCAGTGAGTCGAACGCTAGCGGGGGTCGGGAAACGCAGTATTTT

J: TRBJ2-7
V: TRBV19
D: .
size: few
CDR3: CASRQEGAQGEQYF
DNA: TGTGCCAGTAGACAAGAAGGGGCCCAGGGCGAGCAGTACTTC

J: TRBJ1-1
V: TRBV23-1
D: .
size: .
CDR3: CASSLGRNTEAFF
DNA: TGCGCCAGCAGCTTAGGCAGGAACACTGAAGCTTTCTTT

J: TRBJ2-5
V: TRBV28
D: .
size: .
CDR3: CASSLPNGETQYF
DNA: TGTGCCAGCAGTTTACCAAATGGGGAGACCCAGTACTTC

J: TRBJ1-1
V: TRBV28
D: .
size: .
CDR3: CASSLTGSTEAFF
DNA: TGTGCCAGCAGTTTAACGGGCTCGACTGAAGCTTTCTTT

J: TRBJ1-1
V: TRBV7-7
D: .
size: few
CDR3: CASSPVAALTEAFF
DNA: TGTGCCAGCAGCCCAGTCGCCGCTCTCACTGAAGCTTTCTTT

J: TRBJ1-1
V: TRBV10-1
D: .
size: .
CDR3: CASRKPAGGTTEAFF
DNA: TGCGCCAGCAGAAAACCCGCGGGAGGGACCACTGAAGCTTTCTTT

J: TRBJ1-2
V: TRBV9
D: .
size: few
CDR3: CASSVGGQSNYGYTF
DNA: TGTGCCAGCAGCGTAGGGGGACAATCCAACTATGGCTACACCTTC

J: TRBJ2-7
V: TRBV5-8
D: .
size: few
CDR3: CASRPVGTYEQYF
DNA: TGTGCCAGCAGACCGGTAGGAACCTACGAGCAGTACTTC

J: TRBJ2-2
V: TRBV12-2
D: .
size: .
CDR3: CANSGRGNTGELFF
DNA: TGTGCCAACTCGGGGCGGGGCAACACCGGGGAGCTGTTTTTT

J: TRBJ1-4
V: TRBV11-3
D: TRBD1
size: medium-sized
CDR3: CASSSRMGTGDEKLFF
DNA: TGTGCCAGCAGCTCTAGGATGGGGACAGGGGATGAAAAACTGTTTTTT

J: TRBJ2-1
V: TRBV11-3
D: .
size: .
CDR3: CASSLASSYNEQFF
DNA: TGTGCCAGCAGCTTGGCGAGCTCCTACAATGAGCAGTTCTTC

J: TRBJ2-3
V: TRBV11-3
D: .
size: medium-sized
CDR3: CASSPTASTDTQYF
DNA: TGTGCCAGCAGCCCGACGGCTAGCACAGATACGCAGTATTTT

J: TRBJ1-1
V: TRBV4-1
D: .
size: large
CDR3: CASSQEQRQRDTEAFF
DNA: TGCGCCAGCAGCCAAGAGCAAAGACAGCGGGACACTGAAGCTTTCTTT

J: TRBJ1-6
V: TRBV6-8
D: .
size: .
CDR3: CASRDLSAGRNSPLHF
DNA: TGTGCCAGCAGGGACCTTTCGGCAGGCCGCAATTCACCCCTCCACTTT

J: TRBJ2-1
V: TRBV5-1
D: .
size: .
CDR3: CASSAGGTAYNEQFF
DNA: TGCGCCAGCAGCGCTGGAGGGACAGCTTACAATGAGCAGTTCTTC

J: TRBJ2-1
V: TRBV30
D: TRBD2
size: .
CDR3: CAWSQTSGGAWGGEQFF
DNA: TGTGCCTGGAGCCAGACTAGCGGGGGGGCCTGGGGTGGTGAGCAGTTCTTC

J: TRBJ2-1
V: TRBV7-5
D: .
size: .
CDR3: CASSPKGVGLWNEQFF
DNA: TGTGCCAGCAGCCCAAAGGGAGTCGGTTTGTGGAATGAGCAGTTCTTC

J: TRBJ1-1
V: TRBV5-1
D: .
size: .
CDR3: CASSLSGRANTEAFF
DNA: TGCGCCAGCAGCTTGAGTGGACGGGCCAACACTGAAGCTTTCTTT

J: TRBJ1-1
V: TRBV19
D: TRBD1
size: few
CDR3: CASSPDRGFEAFF
DNA: TGTGCCAGTAGTCCCGACAGGGGATTCGAAGCTTTCTTT

J: TRBJ2-1
V: TRBV29-1
D: TRBD2
size: .
CDR3: CSVRTSGSDEQFF
DNA: TGCAGCGTCAGGACTAGCGGCAGCGATGAGCAGTTCTTC

J: TRBJ1-3
V: TRBV9
D: TRBD1
size: few
CDR3: CASSYDRAGNTIYF
DNA: TGTGCCAGCAGTTATGACAGGGCCGGAAACACCATATATTTT

J: TRBJ1-3
V: TRBV6-8
D: .
size: .
CDR3: CASSYSRPSSGNTIYF
DNA: TGTGCCAGCAGTTACTCCAGGCCTTCCTCTGGAAACACCATATATTTT

J: TRBJ2-1
V: TRBV19
D: .
size: few
CDR3: CASSIEGISYNEQFF
DNA: TGTGCCAGTAGTATAGAGGGTATATCCTACAATGAGCAGTTCTTC

J: TRBJ1-1
V: TRBV6-8
D: TRBD1
size: .
CDR3: CAIRAPGTVNTEAFF
DNA: TGTGCCATCAGGGCTCCCGGGACAGTAAACACTGAAGCTTTCTTT

J: TRBJ1-1
V: TRBV6-8
D: TRBD1
size: .
CDR3: CASSYRVGQGATEAFF
DNA: TGTGCCAGCAGTTACCGGGTGGGACAGGGGGCGACTGAAGCTTTCTTT

J: TRBJ2-2
V: TRBV25-1
D: TRBD1
size: .
CDR3: CATAGTGTTGELFF
DNA: TGTGCCACCGCCGGGACAGGGACCACCGGGGAGCTGTTTTTT

J: TRBJ1-4
V: TRBV14
D: .
size: medium-sized
CDR3: CASSQSTGWKVHEKLFF
DNA: TGTGCCAGCAGCCAAAGTACAGGATGGAAGGTCCATGAAAAACTGTTTTTT

J: TRBJ2-1
V: TRBV11-3
D: .
size: few
CDR3: CASSYTDGYNEQFF
DNA: TGTGCCAGCAGCTACACGGACGGCTACAATGAGCAGTTCTTC

J: TRBJ2-3
V: TRBV5-1
D: .
size: .
CDR3: CASIAKQGVTDTQYF
DNA: TGCGCCAGCATCGCCAAACAGGGAGTCACAGATACGCAGTATTTT

J: TRBJ1-1
V: TRBV6-8
D: .
size: .
CDR3: CASRPGQRGTEAFF
DNA: TGTGCCAGCAGACCCGGACAGAGAGGCACTGAAGCTTTCTTT

J: TRBJ2-2
V: TRBV7-1
D: .
size: .
CDR3: CASSGGDPNTGELFF
DNA: TGTGCCAGCAGCGGCGGGGACCCGAACACCGGGGAGCTGTTTTTT

J: TRBJ1-6
V: TRBV9
D: .
size: .
CDR3: CASSAVGRPGSYNSPLHF
DNA: TGTGCCAGCAGCGCCGTGGGACGCCCTGGCTCCTATAATTCACCCCTCCACTTT